This passage covers 26 T cell receptor beta chains from one sample sequenced in a study of PD-1 blockade in classical Hodgkin lymphoma. Every patient was affected by relapse after autologous stem cell transplantation, while exposure to brentuximab vedotin was not uniform. Data came from immunoSEQ multiplex PCR; TCRdb stores just in-frame clones and leaves some out. The profile covers approximately 89,000 clones, with over 80% appearing a single time and over 9% taken by the ten largest. The material sequenced was peripheral blood mononuclear cells (PBMCs), taken at baseline. All receptors derive from a human donor with classical Hodgkin lymphoma.

The chain joins TRBV6-5 to TRBJ2-7, with D uncertain. The CDR3 extends over 12 amino acids. The V end was cut by 5 bases, the J end by 5 bases, with 10 bases between. Per germline, CDR1 MNHEY and CDR2 SVGAGI. In nucleotides, the CDR3 is TGTGCCAGCAGTAGCCAAGTCCACGAGCAGTACTTC. Residues: CASSSQVHEQYF.

The chain is built from TRBV27 and TRBJ2-7; D is unresolved. Deletions cut 5 bases from V and 1 base from J, with 9 bases between. Germline CDR1 is MNHEY and CDR2 is SMNVEV (reference sequence). The length of the CDR3 is 13 residues. The CDR3 loop reads CASSPIGSYEQYF. For the CDR3, the DNA is TGTGCCAGCAGTCCTATTGGTTCCTACGAGCAGTACTTC.

This chain uses TRBV12-5 with TRBJ1-2; D ambiguous. The germline CDR1 and CDR2 sequences are LGHNT and FRNRAP. The CDR3 has 13 amino acids. V lost 6 bases and J 8 bases, leaving 16 bases between the germline ends. The CDR3 loop is CASGPLGSVGYTF. The CDR3 DNA follows: TGTGCTAGTGGCCCCCTGGGATCGGTCGGCTACACCTTC.

The genes are TRBV28 and TRBJ2-1; no firm D call. This CDR3 has 16 amino acids. The germline CDR1 and CDR2 sequences are MDHEN and SYDVKM. The germline V and J ends were trimmed by 3 bases and 6 bases, with 18 bases remaining between them. Here the CDR3 reads CASSFWIRVAPNEQFF. In nucleotides, the CDR3 is TGTGCCAGCAGTTTTTGGATTCGGGTTGCCCCCAATGAGCAGTTCTTC.

The chain uses TRBV30 and TRBJ1-3; D unresolved. Germline CDR1 and CDR2: GTSNPN and SVGIG (reference sequence). Trimming removed 1 base at V and 0 bases at J, with 10 bases between. The CDR3 length is 15 residues. This CDR3 reads CAWSGDTYSGNTIYF. As DNA, the CDR3 is TGTGCCTGGAGTGGCGACACTTACTCTGGAAACACCATATATTTT.

V and J are TRBV7-2 and TRBJ2-5; TRBD1 matches at 7 bases. Germline assignment: CDR1 SGHTA and CDR2 FQGNSA. The V segment lost 1 base and the J segment 2 bases; nucleotides outside the gene matches: 7. The CDR3 has 16 amino acids. Written as DNA, the CDR3 is TGTGCCAGCAGCTTAGGAGCTGGACAGGCACAAGAGACCCAGTACTTC. This gives the protein CASSLGAGQAQETQYF.

This clone has only one observation. J is TRBJ1-1 and V is TRBV11-3, with D hard to call. Between the trimmed V and J ends, which lost 0 bases and 6 bases, there was a span of 8 bases. CDR3 size: 13 residues. Looked up from germline, CDR1 is SGHNT and CDR2 is YENEEA. This CDR3 reads CASSLEDSAEAFF. The DNA of the CDR3 is TGTGCCAGCAGCTTAGAAGATTCGGCTGAAGCTTTCTTT.

This sequence joins TRBV27 and TRBJ2-5; TRBD2 aligns across 9 bases. This CDR3 has 15 residues. The germline gives CDR1 MNHEY, CDR2 SMNVEV (reference sequence). The J segment lost 5 bases and the V segment lost 6 bases, leaving 10 bases of the junction unmatched. The CDR3: CASRHGGRAGETQYF. The DNA for the CDR3 is TGTGCCAGCAGACATGGCGGGAGGGCCGGTGAGACCCAGTACTTC.

This chain uses TRBV19 with TRBJ1-1; perhaps TRBD1 as D (5 bases). Trimming took off 3 bases at V and 3 bases at J, with 14 bases between the two ends. The CDR3 consists of 15 residues. The germline CDR1 and CDR2 sequences are LNHDA and SQIVND (reference sequence). CDR3 nucleotides: TGTGCCAGTAGTATTTGGGGCAGGGAGCACACTGAAGCTTTCTTT. Amino acids: CASSIWGREHTEAFF.

This sequence joins TRBV15 and TRBJ1-5, with D perhaps matching TRBD1 (5 bases). The CDR3 extends over 15 amino acids. The germline V gene has CDR1 LNHNV and CDR2 YYDKDF (reference sequence). V was pared by 5 bases and J by 3 bases, with 14 bases between. The CDR3 reads CATSPGRGANQPQHF. CDR3 bases: TGTGCCACCAGCCCCGGACGAGGGGCCAATCAGCCCCAGCATTTT.

This chain uses TRBV9 with TRBJ1-1; D is ambiguous. Germline V gene lookup returns CDR1 SGDLS and CDR2 YYNGEE. The ends were cut back, 3 bases at V and 5 bases at J, with 11 bases in the middle. This CDR3 is 13 amino acids long. The CDR3 sequence: CASSDGGRTEAFF. CDR3 coding DNA: TGTGCCAGCAGCGACGGAGGGAGGACTGAAGCTTTCTTT.

The CDR3 loop reads CAISGQADGYTF. In nucleotides, the CDR3 is TGTGCCATCAGTGGACAGGCTGATGGCTACACCTTC. The chain recombines TRBV10-3 with TRBJ1-2, with D possibly TRBD1 on 6 matching bases. Trimming took 4 bases from V and 6 from J, leaving 9 bases between them. The germline V gene encodes CDR1 ENHRY and CDR2 SYGVKD. This CDR3 comprises 12 residues.

The chain recombines TRBV5-6 with TRBJ2-1, with D possibly matching TRBD2 (5 bases). The CDR3 contains 14 residues. V was pared by 0 bases and J by 2 bases, with 6 bases between. In germline, CDR1 is SGHDT, CDR2 YYEEEE. CDR3 loop: CASSLVGTYNEQFF. CDR3 coding DNA: TGTGCCAGCAGCTTGGTCGGGACCTACAATGAGCAGTTCTTC.

This clone was recorded a few times. DNA of the CDR3: TGTGCCAGTAGTCGGACTAGCGGGAGGAATGAGCAGTTCTTC. Protein product: CASSRTSGRNEQFF. This chain joins TRBV19 and TRBJ2-1; TRBD2 matches at 14 bases. Germline V CDR1 and CDR2: LNHDA, SQIVND (reference sequence). The CDR3 contains 14 residues. After removal of 5 bases from V and 7 bases from J, the junction contained 1 base not matched to a gene.

V and J are TRBV10-3 and TRBJ1-4; D unresolved. Germline V lookup: CDR1 ENHRY, CDR2 SYGVKD. Trimming left V 7 bases short and J 2 bases short, with 8 bases between. CDR3 length: 13 residues. CDR3 residues: CAIKAGTNEKLFF. CDR3 DNA: TGTGCCATCAAGGCCGGCACTAATGAAAAACTGTTTTTT.

The chain has TRBV27 and TRBJ2-5; 8 bases are shared with TRBD1. This CDR3 region has 14 residues. Germline V gives CDR1 MNHEY, CDR2 SMNVEV (reference sequence). After removal of 5 bases from V and 5 bases from J, the junction contained 7 bases not matched to a gene. The CDR3 reads CASSHSRTGETQYF. The CDR3 nucleotides read TGTGCCAGCAGTCATAGTCGGACAGGGGAGACCCAGTACTTC.

J is TRBJ1-3 and V is TRBV10-3, with 7 bases that match TRBD1. With 3 bases clipped from V and 2 bases from J, the junction kept 7 bases outside the gene matches. CDR1 is ENHRY and CDR2 is SYGVKD in the germline V gene. This CDR3 contains 16 residues. The CDR3 DNA is TGTGCCATCAGTGACAGGGGGTCGGGGGCTGGAAACACCATATATTTT. It is translated as CAISDRGSGAGNTIYF.

Points on this clone: One end of the junction fails to match germline, which may point to a read error. J is TRBJ2-3 and V is TRBV19, with TRBD2 identical over 9 bases. The CDR3 runs to 15 residues. Germline V gives CDR1 LNHDA, CDR2 SQIVND (reference sequence). The CDR3 loop is CASRIAGEPTDTQYF. Written as DNA, the CDR3 is TGTGCCAGTAGGATAGCGGGAGAACCGACAGATACGCAGTATTTT.

This clone was detected once. The J gene is TRBJ1-2, the V gene TRBV7-2, with D perhaps TRBD1 (5 bases). The CDR3 covers 13 residues. Per germline, CDR1 SGHTA and CDR2 FQGNSA. The germline V and J ends were trimmed by 5 bases and 7 bases, with 14 bases remaining between them. The CDR3, as DNA: TGTGCCAGCAGCCACCCAGGGATTGGTGGCTACACCTTC. Its translation is CASSHPGIGGYTF. Full variable domain (remainder filled in from reference TRBV7-2 and TRBJ1-2): GAGVSQSPSNKVTEKGKDVELRCDPISGHTALYWYRQSLGQGLEFLIYFQGNSAPDKSGLPSDRFSAERTGGSVSTLTIQRTQQEDSAVYLCASSHPGIGGYTFGSGTRLTVV.

This chain uses TRBV7-9 with TRBJ2-7; D not certain. CDR3 length: 11 amino acids. V lost 2 bases, J lost 3 bases, and 2 bases lay in between. Germline CDR1 is SEHNR and CDR2 is FQNEAQ (reference sequence). The CDR3 region has the DNA TGTGCCAGCAGCTTAAACTACGAGCAGTACTTC. It translates to CASSLNYEQYF.

This clone was counted a single time. The genes are TRBV12-1 and TRBJ2-3; TRBD2 is the table's D call, not checked against the DNA. TRBV12-1 is an annotated pseudogene. This CDR3 has 16 amino acids. The CDR3 sequence: CASSSWTSGRTDTQYF. CDR3 DNA: TGTGCCAGCAGCTCATGGACTAGCGGGAGGACAGATACGCAGTATTTT.

V is TRBV4-1 and J is TRBJ2-5; a possible D gene is TRBD1 (5 bases). The germline gives CDR1 MGHRA, CDR2 YSYEKL. The CDR3 is 14 amino acids. V lost 0 bases and J lost 4, with 9 bases in between. The DNA of the CDR3 is TGCGCCAGCAGCCAAGATGCAGGGATAGAGACCCAGTACTTC. Translated, it gives CASSQDAGIETQYF.

The chain couples TRBV5-1 to TRBJ2-7; D gene unclear. With 4 bases removed from V and 4 bases from J, the gap between germline ends came to 15 bases. The CDR3 is made up of 14 amino acids. The germline gives CDR1 SGHRS, CDR2 YFSETQ. CDR3 loop: CASSHDSLTYEQYF. CDR3 DNA: TGCGCCAGCAGCCATGATTCTCTAACTTACGAGCAGTACTTC.

The chain is built from TRBV6-1 and TRBJ2-7, with D possibly being TRBD2 (6 bases). This CDR3 is built from 14 residues. V lost 1 base, J lost 3 bases, and 10 bases lay in between. Germline loops: CDR1 MNHNS, CDR2 SASEGT. This chain's CDR3 is CASSEGGTYYEQYF. CDR3 nucleotides: TGTGCCAGCAGTGAAGGCGGGACTTACTACGAGCAGTACTTC.

This clone was detected only a few times. The CDR3 DNA is TGTGCCAGTAGTCCAAGCCTCGGGGGCTACACCTTC. Protein sequence: CASSPSLGGYTF. The chain couples TRBV19 to TRBJ1-2; D gene ambiguous. The CDR3 extends over 12 amino acids. V was trimmed by 5 bases and J by 8 bases, leaving 12 bases between them. Germline V gene data show CDR1 as LNHDA and CDR2 as SQIVND (reference sequence).

CDR3 sequence (DNA): TGTGCCATCAAGCCCTGGGGAGGAAATGAAAAACTGTTTTTT. Protein: CAIKPWGGNEKLFF. The rearrangement uses TRBV10-3 and TRBJ1-4; D remains ambiguous. V dropped 7 bases and J dropped 5 bases, with 14 bases sitting between them. Germline V gene lookup returns CDR1 ENHRY and CDR2 SYGVKD. The CDR3 has 14 amino acids.